The source of this T cell receptor (beta chain) is a study of blood T cells in healthy people across ages. PCR was performed a second time for roughly 7 to 11 cycles using a sample-barcoded 5' primer and a J-beta primer mix. One entry per CDR3 protein, called by TCRdb with MiXCR from the 5' RACE reads. The table shows around 800,000 distinct CDR3 sequences, with less than 60% occurring only once. Sequencing used blood. The receptor was derived from a man aged 80 or over in good health.

This chain's CDR3 is CSTTKTGPNEQFF. The CDR3 nucleotides are TGCAGCACAACTAAGACAGGTCCCAATGAGCAGTTCTTC. The chain combines TRBV20-1 with TRBJ2-1, with D possibly TRBD1 on 6 matching bases. Germline V gives CDR1 DFQATT, CDR2 SNEGSKA (reference sequence). The CDR3 sequence is 13 residues long.